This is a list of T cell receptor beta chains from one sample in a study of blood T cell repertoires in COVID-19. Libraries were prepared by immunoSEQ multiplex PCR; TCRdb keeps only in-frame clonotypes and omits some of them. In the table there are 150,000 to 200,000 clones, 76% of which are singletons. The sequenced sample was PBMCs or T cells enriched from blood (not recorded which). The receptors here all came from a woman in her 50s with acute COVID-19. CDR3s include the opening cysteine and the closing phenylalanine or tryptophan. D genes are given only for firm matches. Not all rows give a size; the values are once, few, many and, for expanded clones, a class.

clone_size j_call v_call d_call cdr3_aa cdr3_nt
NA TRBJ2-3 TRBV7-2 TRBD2 CASSPAGGTDTQYF TGTGCCAGCAGCCCCGCGGGGGGCACAGATACGCAGTATTTT
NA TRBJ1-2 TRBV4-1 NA CASSQVVFTGANYGYTF TGCGCCAGCAGCCAAGTTGTTTTTACAGGCGCTAACTATGGCTACACCTTC
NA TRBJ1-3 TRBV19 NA CASTQTPRAGNTIYF TGTGCCAGTACCCAAACGCCCAGGGCCGGAAACACCATATATTTT
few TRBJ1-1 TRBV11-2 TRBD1 CASSSWTGGEAFF TGTGCCAGCAGCTCCTGGACAGGGGGTGAAGCTTTCTTT
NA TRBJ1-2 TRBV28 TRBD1 CASRTGTNYGYTF TGTGCCAGCCGGACAGGGACTAACTATGGCTACACCTTC
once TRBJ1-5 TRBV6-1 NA CASSEQVNQPQHF TGTGCCAGCAGTGAACAGGTAAATCAGCCCCAGCATTTT
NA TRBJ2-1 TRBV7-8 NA CASSLVAHYNEQFF TGTGCCAGCAGCTTAGTAGCTCATTACAATGAGCAGTTCTTC
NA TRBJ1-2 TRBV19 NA CASADQNYGYTF TGTGCCAGTGCCGATCAGAACTATGGCTACACCTTC
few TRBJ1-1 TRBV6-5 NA CASSHTNTEAFF TGTGCCAGCAGCCACACGAACACTGAAGCTTTCTTT
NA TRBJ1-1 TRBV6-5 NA CASSYSTMNTEAFF TGTGCCAGCAGTTACTCGACAATGAACACTGAAGCTTTCTTT
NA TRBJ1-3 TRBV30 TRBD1 CAWGGGTASGNTIYF TGTGCCTGGGGCGGCGGGACAGCTTCTGGAAACACCATATATTTT
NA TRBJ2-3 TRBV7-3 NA CASSLTVRITDTQYF TGTGCCAGCAGCTTAACCGTGCGGATCACAGATACGCAGTATTTT
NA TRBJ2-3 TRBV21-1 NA CASSKVPGDYPSTDTQYF TGTGCCAGCAGCAAAGTGCCGGGGGATTACCCTAGCACAGATACGCAGTATTTT
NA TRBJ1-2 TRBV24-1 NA CATSDLAGVDGYTF TGTGCCACCAGTGATTTAGCAGGGGTCGATGGCTACACCTTC
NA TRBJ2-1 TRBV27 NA CASSPGTQAYNEQFF TGTGCCAGCAGCCCCGGGACTCAAGCCTACAATGAGCAGTTCTTC
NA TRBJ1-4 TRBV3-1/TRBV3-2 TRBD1 CASSQGQGGWEKLFF TGTGCCAGCAGCCAAGGACAGGGGGGCTGGGAAAAACTGTTTTTT
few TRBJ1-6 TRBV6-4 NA CAIRSGSYNSPLHF TGTGCCATCCGATCGGGATCCTATAATTCACCCCTCCACTTT
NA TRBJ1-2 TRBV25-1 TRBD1 CASMAGGFVNYGYTF TGTGCCAGCATGGCAGGGGGCTTTGTGAACTATGGCTACACCTTC
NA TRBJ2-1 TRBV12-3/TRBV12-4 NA CASTPGWYNEQFF TGTGCCAGCACTCCGGGGTGGTACAATGAGCAGTTCTTC
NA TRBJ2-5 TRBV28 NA CASSLYGGQLQETQYF TGTGCCAGCAGTTTATACGGGGGACAGCTACAAGAGACCCAGTACTTC
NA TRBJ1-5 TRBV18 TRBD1 CASSPQQGNNNQPQHF TGTGCCAGCTCACCACAACAGGGGAACAACAATCAGCCCCAGCATTTT
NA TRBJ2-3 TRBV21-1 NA CASSKVTLSAGLTDTQYF TGTGCCAGCAGCAAAGTCACCCTCTCCGCGGGGCTCACAGATACGCAGTATTTT
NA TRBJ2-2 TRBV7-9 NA CASSLDGHGELFF TGTGCCAGCAGCTTGGATGGGCACGGGGAGCTGTTTTTT
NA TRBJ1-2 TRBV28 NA CASTTGGANGYTF TGTGCCAGCACCACGGGGGGGGCCAATGGCTACACCTTC
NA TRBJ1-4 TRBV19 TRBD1 CASSLGQGVTNEKLFF TGTGCCAGTAGCTTGGGACAGGGTGTCACTAATGAAAAACTGTTTTTT
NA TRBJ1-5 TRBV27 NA CASSSLGVRNQPQHF TGTGCCAGCAGTTCTCTAGGGGTTCGCAATCAGCCCCAGCATTTT
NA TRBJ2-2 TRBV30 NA CAWSVRDSGELFF TGTGCCTGGAGTGTACGAGATTCCGGGGAGCTGTTTTTT
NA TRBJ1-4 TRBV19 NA CASSMRVGNEKLFF TGTGCCAGTAGTATGAGGGTGGGGAATGAAAAACTGTTTTTT
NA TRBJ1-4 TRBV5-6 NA CASSFTGLGKEKLFF TGTGCCAGCAGCTTTACAGGCCTTGGGAAGGAAAAACTGTTTTTT
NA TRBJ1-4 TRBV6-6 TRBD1 CASSRQGGVANEKLFF TGTGCCAGCAGTCGACAGGGCGGGGTAGCTAATGAAAAACTGTTTTTT
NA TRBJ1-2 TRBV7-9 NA CASSLGGTDGYTF TGTGCCAGCAGCTTAGGTGGGACTGATGGCTACACCTTC
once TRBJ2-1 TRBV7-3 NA CASSTGNPLNNEQFF TGTGCCAGCAGTACCGGGAACCCCTTGAACAATGAGCAGTTCTTC
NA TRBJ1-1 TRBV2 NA CASSHRDSFNTEAFF TGTGCCAGCAGTCACCGTGACAGTTTCAACACTGAAGCTTTCTTT
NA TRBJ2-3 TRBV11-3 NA CASSLGGADTQYF TGTGCCAGCAGCTTAGGGGGGGCAGATACGCAGTATTTT
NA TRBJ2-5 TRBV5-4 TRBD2 CASNLAPRIAGVETQYF TGTGCCAGCAACTTGGCTCCTCGGATAGCGGGGGTCGAGACCCAGTACTTC
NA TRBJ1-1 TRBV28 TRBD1 CASSLHRGSTEAFF TGTGCCAGCAGTTTACACAGGGGAAGCACTGAAGCTTTCTTT
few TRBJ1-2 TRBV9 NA CASSLQAYGYTF TGTGCCAGCAGCTTACAGGCCTATGGCTACACCTTC
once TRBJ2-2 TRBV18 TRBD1 CASSQGGSGELFF TGTGCCAGCTCACAAGGGGGCAGCGGGGAGCTGTTTTTT
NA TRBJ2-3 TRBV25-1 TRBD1 CASSEGTGTYTDTQYF TGTGCCAGCAGTGAGGGGACAGGGACCTACACAGATACGCAGTATTTT
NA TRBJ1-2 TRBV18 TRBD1 CASSPLQGDGYTF TGTGCCAGCTCACCTCTTCAGGGGGATGGCTACACCTTC
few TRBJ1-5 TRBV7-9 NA CASSPSTGNGPQHF TGTGCCAGCAGCCCTTCGACGGGGAACGGGCCCCAGCATTTT
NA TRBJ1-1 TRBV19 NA CASSIYRNTEAFF TGTGCCAGTAGTATTTATCGGAACACTGAAGCTTTCTTT